The clone carrying this T cell receptor (beta chain) was seen ten or more times. Its antigen is not identified. Germline assignment: CDR1 SGDLS and CDR2 YYNGEE. The ends lost 2 bases at V and 8 bases at J; junction bases unmatched: 8. The CDR3 is 15 amino acids. 5'-RACE, quantitative and with molecular barcodes, yielded the TCR beta libraries. One entry per CDR3 protein, called by TCRdb with MiXCR from the 5' RACE reads. This table holds tens of thousands of distinct CDR3 sequences, less than 4% found once. This record belongs to a study of CD8 T cells in ankylosing spondylitis. Study observations and caveats: In reactive arthritis synovial fluid and blood, some motif variants had been reported before. CD8+ by phenotype, disease-linked clones were relatively rare in peripheral blood. Matched ankylosing spondylitis synovial fluid reportedly contained a significantly enriched population of disease-linked clones.

This TCR was sampled from a male donor with ankylosing spondylitis or in good health (not recorded which). Material for sequencing was blood, either unsorted or a sorted T cell fraction (not recorded which). The J gene is TRBJ2-2, the V gene TRBV9, with 8 bases lining up with TRBD2. CDR3 DNA: TGTGCCAGCAGCGTCGCAGCCAGCGGGAGTGGGGAGCTGTTTTTT. Amino acids: CASSVAASGSGELFF.